This TCR beta chain was sequenced during a study of blood T cell repertoires in COVID-19. V was clipped by 5 bases and J by 5 bases; unmatched bases: 14. The CDR3 covers 16 residues. Germline V gene lookup returns CDR1 SGHVS and CDR2 FQNEAQ. The table came from immunoSEQ multiplex PCR; TCRdb's copy has only in-frame clones and leaves some out. Altogether around 50,000 clones are present, 80% to 85% being singletons, with the ten largest covering about 59%. The clonotype originates from a man in his 70s with acute or convalescent COVID-19. The rearrangement joins TRBV7-8 to TRBJ2-5, with TRBD2 matching over 7 bases. Sequences were obtained from peripheral blood. This chain's CDR3 is CASSPPTSNRRETQYF. In nucleotides, the CDR3 is TGTGCCAGCAGCCCCCCGACTAGCAACAGAAGGGAGACCCAGTACTTC.